What follows is one T cell receptor (beta chain) and its context. The antigen it recognizes is unknown. Base quality data are lacking; no much larger clone is found one base away. The germline V gene (reference sequence) supplies CDR1 WNHNN and CDR2 SYGVQD. There are 12 amino acids in the CDR3, from cysteine to phenylalanine inclusive. The CDR3 DNA has 36 bases and is translated from base 1. A distance of 8 bases separates the germline ends of V and J, which lose 4 bases and 5 bases respectively. Library construction relied on the immunoSEQ multiplex PCR assay. TCRdb obtained this table from immuneACCESS and retained in-frame rearrangements with V and J assigned. These tables miss some clones; where compared with another copy, unresolved V genes account for less than half of the shortfall, and the remainder is unexplained. A total of 35,000 to 55,000 clones appear in this sample, just over 70% of them only once. The ten top clones hold 15% to 20% of the sample.

The data originate from a study of control samples from healthy donors and cancer patients (dated by TCRdb to 2018 to 2021). Sequencing used formalin-fixed, paraffin-embedded tissue. The receptor was derived from a male donor with melanoma. In this chain, TRBV10-1 is recombined with TRBJ1-1, and the D gene may be TRBD1, 6 bases matching. The DNA sequence is TGCGCCAGCAGTGCAGGGGAGACTGAAGCTTTCTTT. It translates as CASSAGETEAFF.